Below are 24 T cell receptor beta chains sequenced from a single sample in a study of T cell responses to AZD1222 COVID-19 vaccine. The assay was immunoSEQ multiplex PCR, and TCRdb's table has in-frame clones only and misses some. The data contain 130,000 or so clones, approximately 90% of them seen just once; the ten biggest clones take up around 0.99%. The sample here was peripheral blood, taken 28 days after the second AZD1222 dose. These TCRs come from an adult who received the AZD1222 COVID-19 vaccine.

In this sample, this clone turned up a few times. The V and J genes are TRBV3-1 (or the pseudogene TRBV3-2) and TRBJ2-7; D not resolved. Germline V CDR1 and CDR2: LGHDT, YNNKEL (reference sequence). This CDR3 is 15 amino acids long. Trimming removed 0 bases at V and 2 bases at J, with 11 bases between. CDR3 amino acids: CASSQDSTTPYEQYF. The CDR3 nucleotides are TGTGCCAGCAGCCAAGATTCTACCACCCCCTACGAGCAGTACTTC.

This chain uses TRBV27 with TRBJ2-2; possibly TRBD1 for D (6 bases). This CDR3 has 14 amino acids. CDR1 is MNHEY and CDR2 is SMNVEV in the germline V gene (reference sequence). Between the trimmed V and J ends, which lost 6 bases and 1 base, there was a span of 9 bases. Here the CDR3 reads CASRRGQNTGELFF. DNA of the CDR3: TGTGCCAGCAGGAGGGGACAGAACACCGGGGAGCTGTTTTTT.

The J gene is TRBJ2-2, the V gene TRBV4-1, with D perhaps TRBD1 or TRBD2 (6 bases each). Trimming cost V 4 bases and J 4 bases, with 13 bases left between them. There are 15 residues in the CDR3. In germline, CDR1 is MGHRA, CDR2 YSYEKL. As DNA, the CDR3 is TGCGCCAGCAGCCCTGTTGGGGGGCGCACCGGGGAGCTGTTTTTT. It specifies CASSPVGGRTGELFF.

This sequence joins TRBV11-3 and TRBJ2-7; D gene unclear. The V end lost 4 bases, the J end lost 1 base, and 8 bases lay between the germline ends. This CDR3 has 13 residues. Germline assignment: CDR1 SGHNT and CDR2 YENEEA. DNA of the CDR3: TGTGCCAGCAGCTCAGGCCCTTCCTACGAGCAGTACTTC. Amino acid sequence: CASSSGPSYEQYF.

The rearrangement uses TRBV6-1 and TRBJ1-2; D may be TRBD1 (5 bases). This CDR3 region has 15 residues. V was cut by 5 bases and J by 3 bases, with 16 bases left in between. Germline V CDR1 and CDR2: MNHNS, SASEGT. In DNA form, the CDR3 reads TGTGCCAGCAGTAGCAAAAACATGGGGGACTATGGCTACACCTTC. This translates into CASSSKNMGDYGYTF.

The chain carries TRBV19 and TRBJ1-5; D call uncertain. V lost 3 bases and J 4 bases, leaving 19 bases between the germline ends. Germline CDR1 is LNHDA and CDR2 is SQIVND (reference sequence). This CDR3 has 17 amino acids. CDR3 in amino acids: CASSILDMGGGNQPQHF. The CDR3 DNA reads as TGTGCCAGTAGTATTTTAGATATGGGAGGTGGGAATCAGCCCCAGCATTTT.

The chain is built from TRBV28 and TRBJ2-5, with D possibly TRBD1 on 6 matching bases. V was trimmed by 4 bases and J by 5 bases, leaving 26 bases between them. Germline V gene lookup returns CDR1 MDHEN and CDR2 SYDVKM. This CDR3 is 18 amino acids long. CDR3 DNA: TGTGCCAGCAGTTCCATAACCGCGCAACAAGGGGGTGAGGAGACCCAGTACTTC. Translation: CASSSITAQQGGEETQYF.

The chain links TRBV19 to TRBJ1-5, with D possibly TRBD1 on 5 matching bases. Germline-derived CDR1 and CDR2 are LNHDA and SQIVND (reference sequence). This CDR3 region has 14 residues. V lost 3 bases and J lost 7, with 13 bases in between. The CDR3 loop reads CASSMDTAWQPQHF. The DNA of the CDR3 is TGTGCCAGTAGTATGGACACGGCCTGGCAGCCCCAGCATTTT. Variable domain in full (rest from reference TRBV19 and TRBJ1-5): DGGITQSPKYLFRKEGQNVTLSCEQNLNHDAMYWYRQDPGQGLRLIYYSQIVNDFQKGDIAEGYSVSREKKESFPLTVTSAQKNPTAFYLCASSMDTAWQPQHFGDGTRLSIL.

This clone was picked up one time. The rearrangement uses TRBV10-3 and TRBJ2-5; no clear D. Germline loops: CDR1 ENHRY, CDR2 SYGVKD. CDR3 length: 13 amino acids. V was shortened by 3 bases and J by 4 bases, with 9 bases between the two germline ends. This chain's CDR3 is CAISDPTGETQYF. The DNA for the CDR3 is TGTGCCATCAGTGACCCTACGGGAGAGACCCAGTACTTC.

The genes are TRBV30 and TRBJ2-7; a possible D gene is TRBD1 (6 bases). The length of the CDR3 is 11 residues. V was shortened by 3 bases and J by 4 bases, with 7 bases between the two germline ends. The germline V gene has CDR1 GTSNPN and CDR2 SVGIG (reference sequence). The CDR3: CAWRQGYEQYF. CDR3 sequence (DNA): TGTGCCTGGAGACAGGGTTACGAGCAGTACTTC. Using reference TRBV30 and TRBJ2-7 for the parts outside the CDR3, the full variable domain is SQTIHQWPATLVQPVGSPLSLECTVEGTSNPNLYWYRQAAGRGLQLLFYSVGIGQISSEVPQNLSASRPQDRQFILSSKKLLLSDSGFYLCAWRQGYEQYFGPGTRLTVT.

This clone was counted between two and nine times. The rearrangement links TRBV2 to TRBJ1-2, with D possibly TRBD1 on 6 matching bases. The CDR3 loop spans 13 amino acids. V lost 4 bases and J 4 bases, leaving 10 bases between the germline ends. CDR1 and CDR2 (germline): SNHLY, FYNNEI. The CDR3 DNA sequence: TGTGCCAGCAGTGGAGGGGGTTTCTATGGCTACACCTTC. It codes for CASSGGGFYGYTF.

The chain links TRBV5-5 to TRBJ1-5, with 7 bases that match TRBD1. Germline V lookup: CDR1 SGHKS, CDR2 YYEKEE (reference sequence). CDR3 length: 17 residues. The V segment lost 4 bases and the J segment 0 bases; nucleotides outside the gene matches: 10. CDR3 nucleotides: TGTGCCAGCAGCACAGCACAGGGGCTTGATAGCAATCAGCCCCAGCATTTT. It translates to CASSTAQGLDSNQPQHF. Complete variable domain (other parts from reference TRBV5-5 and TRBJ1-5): DAGVTQSPTHLIKTRGQQVTLRCSPISGHKSVSWYQQVLGQGPQFIFQYYEKEERGRGNFPDRFSARQFPNYSSELNVNALLLGDSALYLCASSTAQGLDSNQPQHFGDGTRLSIL.

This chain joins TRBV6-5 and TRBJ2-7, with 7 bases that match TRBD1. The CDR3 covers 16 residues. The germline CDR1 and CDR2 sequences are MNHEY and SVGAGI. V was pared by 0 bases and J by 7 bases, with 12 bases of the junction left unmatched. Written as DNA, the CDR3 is TGTGCCAGCAGTTACTCGATTTTGACAGGGACGAGAGAGCAGTACTTC. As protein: CASSYSILTGTREQYF.

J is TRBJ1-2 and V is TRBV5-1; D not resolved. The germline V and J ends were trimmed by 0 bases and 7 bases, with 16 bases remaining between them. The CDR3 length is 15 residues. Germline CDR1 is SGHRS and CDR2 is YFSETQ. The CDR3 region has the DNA TGCGCCAGCAGCTTGGCCGCGGGGAGTCCCGTTGGCTACACCTTC. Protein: CASSLAAGSPVGYTF.

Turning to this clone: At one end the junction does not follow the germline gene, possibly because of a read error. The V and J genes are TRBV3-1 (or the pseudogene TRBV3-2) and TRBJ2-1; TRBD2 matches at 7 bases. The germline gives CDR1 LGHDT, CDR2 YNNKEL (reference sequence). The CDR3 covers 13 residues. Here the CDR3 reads CASSQPGLVGWIF. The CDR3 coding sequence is TGTGCCAGCAGCCAACCAGGACTAGTTGGGTGGATCTTC.

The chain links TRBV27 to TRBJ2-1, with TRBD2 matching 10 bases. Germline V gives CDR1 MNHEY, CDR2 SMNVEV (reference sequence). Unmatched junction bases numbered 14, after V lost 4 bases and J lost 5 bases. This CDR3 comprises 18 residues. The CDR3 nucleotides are TGTGCCAGCAGTTCCCCCCTAGCGGGGGATTTCGTCCACAATGAGCAGTTCTTC. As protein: CASSSPLAGDFVHNEQFF.

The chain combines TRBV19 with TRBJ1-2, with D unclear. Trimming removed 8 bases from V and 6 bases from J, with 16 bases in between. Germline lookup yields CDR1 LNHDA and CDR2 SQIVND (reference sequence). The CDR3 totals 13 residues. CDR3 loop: CASRRVATDGYTF. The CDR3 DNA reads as TGTGCCAGTCGACGTGTGGCGACTGATGGCTACACCTTC.

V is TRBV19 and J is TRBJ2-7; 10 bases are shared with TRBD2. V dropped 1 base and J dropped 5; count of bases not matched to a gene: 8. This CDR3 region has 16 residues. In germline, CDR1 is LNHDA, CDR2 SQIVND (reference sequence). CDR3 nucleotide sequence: TGTGCCAGTAGTATAGTGCTAGCGGGAGTTCGAAACGAGCAGTACTTC. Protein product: CASSIVLAGVRNEQYF. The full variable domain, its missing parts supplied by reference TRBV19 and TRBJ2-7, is DGGITQSPKYLFRKEGQNVTLSCEQNLNHDAMYWYRQDPGQGLRLIYYSQIVNDFQKGDIAEGYSVSREKKESFPLTVTSAQKNPTAFYLCASSIVLAGVRNEQYFGPGTRLTVT.

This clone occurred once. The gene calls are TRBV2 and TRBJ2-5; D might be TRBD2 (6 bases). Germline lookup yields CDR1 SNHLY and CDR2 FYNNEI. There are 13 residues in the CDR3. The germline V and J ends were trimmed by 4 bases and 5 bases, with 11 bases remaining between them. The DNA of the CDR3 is TGTGCCAGCAGTGGGACTACTCTGGAGACCCAGTACTTC. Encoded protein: CASSGTTLETQYF.

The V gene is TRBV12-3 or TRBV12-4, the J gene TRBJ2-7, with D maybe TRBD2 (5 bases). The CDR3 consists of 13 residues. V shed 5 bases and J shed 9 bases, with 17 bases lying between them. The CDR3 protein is CASSADYQAAQYF. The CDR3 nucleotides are TGTGCCAGCAGTGCAGACTACCAGGCAGCGCAGTACTTC.

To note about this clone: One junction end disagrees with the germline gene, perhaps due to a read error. CDR3 sequence: CASREDTQYF. The CDR3 DNA follows: TGTGCCAGCAGGGAAGATACGCAGTATTTT. The V call is TRBV2, the J call TRBJ2-3; D not resolved. This CDR3 has 10 residues. Germline CDR1 reads SNHLY; CDR2 reads FYNNEI.

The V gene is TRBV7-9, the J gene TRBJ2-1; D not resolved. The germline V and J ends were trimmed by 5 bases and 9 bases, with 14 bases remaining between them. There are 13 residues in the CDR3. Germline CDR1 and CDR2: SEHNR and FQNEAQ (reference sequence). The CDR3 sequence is CASSLAAASEQFF. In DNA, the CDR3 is TGTGCCAGCAGCCTCGCTGCAGCGAGTGAGCAGTTCTTC.

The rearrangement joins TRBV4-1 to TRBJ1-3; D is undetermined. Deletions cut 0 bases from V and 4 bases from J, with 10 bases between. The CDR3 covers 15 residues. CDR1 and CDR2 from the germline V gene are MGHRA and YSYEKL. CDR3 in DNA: TGCGCCAGCAGCCAAGACGACGGGTTGGGAAACACCATATATTTT. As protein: CASSQDDGLGNTIYF.

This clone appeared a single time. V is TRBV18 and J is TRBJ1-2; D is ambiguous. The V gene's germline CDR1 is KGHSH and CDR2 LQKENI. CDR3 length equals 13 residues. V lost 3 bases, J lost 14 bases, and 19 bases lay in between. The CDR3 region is CASSPGGPTSGTF. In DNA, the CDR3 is TGTGCCAGCTCACCCGGCGGGCCAACGTCGGGGACCTTC.